This is a list of T cell receptor beta chains from one sample in a study of vaccination effects on CD4 cells after COVID-19. TCRdb's copy holds only in-frame clones and misses some; the assay was immunoSEQ multiplex PCR. The sample lists tens of thousands of clones; around 81% were seen once. No antigen is known for these receptors. The sequenced sample was CD4+ T cells from PBMCs cultured with HCoV-229E spike peptides, obtained after COVID-19 vaccination. The source of these receptors is a human donor who received a COVID-19 vaccine. Each CDR3 is given with its conserved first and last residue. The D gene is left open where the match is weak. Only some rows state a clone size, as once, few, many or a class for expanded clones.

d_gene: NA; abundance: few; v_gene: TRBV2; j_gene: TRBJ1-5; CDR3nt: TGTGCCAGCAAACGATTTGGAAGTCAGCCCCAGCATTTT; CDR3aa: CASKRFGSQPQHF
d_gene: TRBD1; abundance: once; v_gene: TRBV24-1; j_gene: TRBJ1-1; CDR3nt: TGTGCCACCAGAAGACAGGGGAACACTGAAGCTTTCTTT; CDR3aa: CATRRQGNTEAFF
d_gene: TRBD1; abundance: NA; v_gene: TRBV3-1/TRBV3-2; j_gene: TRBJ1-2; CDR3nt: TGTGCCAGCAGCCCACAGGGGGCGGATGGCTACACCTTC; CDR3aa: CASSPQGADGYTF
d_gene: TRBD1; abundance: NA; v_gene: TRBV7-2; j_gene: TRBJ1-1; CDR3nt: TGTGCCAGCAGCTTAGGGTTACAGGGGTCAGCTTTCTTT; CDR3aa: CASSLGLQGSAFF
d_gene: NA; abundance: NA; v_gene: TRBV28; j_gene: TRBJ1-2; CDR3nt: TGTGCCAGCAGTTCGACAGTTTACTATGGCTACACCTTC; CDR3aa: CASSSTVYYGYTF
d_gene: NA; abundance: NA; v_gene: TRBV6-2/TRBV6-3; j_gene: TRBJ2-1; CDR3nt: TGTGCCAGCAGTTACGCGAGACAGGAATACAATGAGCAGTTCTTC; CDR3aa: CASSYARQEYNEQFF
d_gene: TRBD1; abundance: once; v_gene: TRBV6-1; j_gene: TRBJ1-4; CDR3nt: TGTGCCAGCAGTGAAGCTACAGGGGTGACTAATGAAAAACTGTTTTTT; CDR3aa: CASSEATGVTNEKLFF
d_gene: TRBD2; abundance: NA; v_gene: TRBV4-2; j_gene: TRBJ2-6; CDR3nt: TGTGCCAGCAGCCAAGTCGGGGCGGGGGGGCCAGGGGCCAACGTCCTGACTTTC; CDR3aa: CASSQVGAGGPGANVLTF
d_gene: NA; abundance: NA; v_gene: TRBV5-1; j_gene: TRBJ1-5; CDR3nt: TGCGCCAGCAGTCCCGGGACGGAGTCTATTAACGCCCAGCATTTT; CDR3aa: CASSPGTESINAQHF
d_gene: NA; abundance: NA; v_gene: TRBV7-2; j_gene: TRBJ1-4; CDR3nt: TGTGCCAGCAGATACGACCGAGCAACTAATGAAAAACTGTTTTTT; CDR3aa: CASRYDRATNEKLFF
d_gene: TRBD1; abundance: NA; v_gene: TRBV19; j_gene: TRBJ2-5; CDR3nt: TGTGCCAGTAGTATAGCAGGGACAGGGGGTGGAGAGACCCAGTACTTC; CDR3aa: CASSIAGTGGGETQYF
d_gene: NA; abundance: NA; v_gene: TRBV11-2; j_gene: TRBJ2-3; CDR3nt: TGTGCCAGCAGCTTCGACGGGCGAATAGTCACAGATACGCAGTATTTT; CDR3aa: CASSFDGRIVTDTQYF
d_gene: TRBD2; abundance: NA; v_gene: TRBV10-3; j_gene: TRBJ2-3; CDR3nt: TGTGCCATCAGTAACAGTAGCGGGGCTACGCAGTATTTT; CDR3aa: CAISNSSGATQYF
d_gene: NA; abundance: NA; v_gene: TRBV30; j_gene: TRBJ1-2; CDR3nt: TGTGCCTGGAGAACGACTCCAGCTAACTATGGCTACACCTTC; CDR3aa: CAWRTTPANYGYTF
d_gene: NA; abundance: NA; v_gene: TRBV10-1; j_gene: TRBJ1-2; CDR3nt: TGCGCCAGCAGTCCTCGGGGAGGAAACTATGGCTACACCTTC; CDR3aa: CASSPRGGNYGYTF
d_gene: NA; abundance: NA; v_gene: TRBV2; j_gene: TRBJ2-5; CDR3nt: TGTGCCAGCAACGGGGGCGAAGAGACCCAGTACTTC; CDR3aa: CASNGGEETQYF
d_gene: TRBD1; abundance: few; v_gene: TRBV19; j_gene: TRBJ1-2; CDR3nt: TGTGCCAGCACAGATTACAGGGGAGAAGAGTATGGCTACACCTTC; CDR3aa: CASTDYRGEEYGYTF
d_gene: TRBD1; abundance: NA; v_gene: TRBV28; j_gene: TRBJ2-5; CDR3nt: TGTGCCAGCAGTAAACAGGGGGCTGGGGGGACCCAGTACTTC; CDR3aa: CASSKQGAGGTQYF
d_gene: NA; abundance: NA; v_gene: TRBV5-1; j_gene: TRBJ2-2; CDR3nt: TGCGCCAGCAGCTGGCCCCCAGGGCCTAACACCGGGGAGCTGTTTTTT; CDR3aa: CASSWPPGPNTGELFF
d_gene: NA; abundance: NA; v_gene: TRBV3-1/TRBV3-2; j_gene: TRBJ2-3; CDR3nt: TGTGCCAGCAGGGACATGGGGACAGATACGCAGTATTTT; CDR3aa: CASRDMGTDTQYF
d_gene: TRBD2; abundance: NA; v_gene: TRBV3-1/TRBV3-2; j_gene: TRBJ2-1; CDR3nt: TGTGCCAGCAGCCAAGAAATAGCGGGGAACAATGAGCAGTTCTTC; CDR3aa: CASSQEIAGNNEQFF
d_gene: NA; abundance: NA; v_gene: TRBV19; j_gene: TRBJ1-4; CDR3nt: TGTGCCAGTAGTGTTACCCGGCAGAGGACAACTAATGAAAAACTGTTTTTT; CDR3aa: CASSVTRQRTTNEKLFF
d_gene: TRBD1; abundance: NA; v_gene: TRBV28; j_gene: TRBJ1-1; CDR3nt: TGTGCCAGCAGTCTCGCCGGGACAGGGGGCACTGAAGCTTTCTTT; CDR3aa: CASSLAGTGGTEAFF
d_gene: NA; abundance: NA; v_gene: TRBV19; j_gene: TRBJ2-2; CDR3nt: TGTGCCAGTAGTATAACGGCCGGGGAGCTGTTTTTT; CDR3aa: CASSITAGELFF
d_gene: TRBD1; abundance: NA; v_gene: TRBV15; j_gene: TRBJ1-4; CDR3nt: TGTGCCTCCAGGGGGCGGGGAACTAATGAAAAACTGTTTTTT; CDR3aa: CASRGRGTNEKLFF
d_gene: NA; abundance: once; v_gene: TRBV20-1; j_gene: TRBJ2-5; CDR3nt: TGCAGTGCTGGTGAGGGGCGGGAGACCCAGTACTTC; CDR3aa: CSAGEGRETQYF
d_gene: TRBD1; abundance: few; v_gene: TRBV2; j_gene: TRBJ1-3; CDR3nt: TGTGCCAGCAGCAGGGGGACTGGAAACACCATATATTTT; CDR3aa: CASSRGTGNTIYF
d_gene: NA; abundance: NA; v_gene: TRBV18; j_gene: TRBJ1-1; CDR3nt: TGTGCCAGCTCACCTCCGAACAGGGCGGGTACTGAAGCTTTCTTT; CDR3aa: CASSPPNRAGTEAFF
d_gene: NA; abundance: once; v_gene: TRBV29-1; j_gene: TRBJ1-1; CDR3nt: TGCAGCGTTGTTCCGTCGGGAACTGAAGCTTTCTTT; CDR3aa: CSVVPSGTEAFF
d_gene: TRBD1; abundance: NA; v_gene: TRBV9; j_gene: TRBJ1-1; CDR3nt: TGTGCCAGCAGCGACAGGGGGGTGAACACTGAAGCTTTCTTT; CDR3aa: CASSDRGVNTEAFF
d_gene: NA; abundance: NA; v_gene: TRBV30; j_gene: TRBJ1-3; CDR3nt: TGTGCCTGGTCCCGGACGGGGAACTCTGGAAACACCATATATTTT; CDR3aa: CAWSRTGNSGNTIYF
d_gene: NA; abundance: NA; v_gene: TRBV5-1; j_gene: TRBJ2-3; CDR3nt: TGCGCCAGCAGCTTGGGTGACAGCACAGATACGCAGTATTTT; CDR3aa: CASSLGDSTDTQYF
d_gene: TRBD2; abundance: NA; v_gene: TRBV19; j_gene: TRBJ2-2; CDR3nt: TGTGCCAGTAGTATAGCGGGAGGCGACAAGAAGCTGTTTTTT; CDR3aa: CASSIAGGDKKLFF
d_gene: TRBD1; abundance: NA; v_gene: TRBV19; j_gene: TRBJ1-5; CDR3nt: TGTGCCAGTAGTATCGGACAGGGAGTGTCTAAGCCCCAGCATTTT; CDR3aa: CASSIGQGVSKPQHF
d_gene: NA; abundance: NA; v_gene: TRBV7-2; j_gene: TRBJ1-6; CDR3nt: TGTGCCAGCAGCTTAGCAGGGAGTGGAAATAATTCACCCCTCCACTTT; CDR3aa: CASSLAGSGNNSPLHF
d_gene: TRBD1; abundance: NA; v_gene: TRBV7-8; j_gene: TRBJ2-1; CDR3nt: TGTGCCAGCAGCTTAGAAATTTTGCAGGGGGCCCTTACTTCTAACAATGAGCAGTTCTTC; CDR3aa: CASSLEILQGALTSNNEQFF
d_gene: TRBD2; abundance: NA; v_gene: TRBV4-3; j_gene: TRBJ2-1; CDR3nt: TGCGCCAGCAGCCAAGATTCTCGCGGGGGGCGATACAATGAGCAGTTCTTC; CDR3aa: CASSQDSRGGRYNEQFF
d_gene: NA; abundance: NA; v_gene: TRBV5-6; j_gene: TRBJ1-6; CDR3nt: TGTGCCAGCAGCTTGGGGCAGGGCACTTCACCCCTCCACTTT; CDR3aa: CASSLGQGTSPLHF
d_gene: NA; abundance: NA; v_gene: TRBV12-5; j_gene: TRBJ1-2; CDR3nt: TGTGCTAGTGGCCGAACCCCGGGACCCCAAGCTAACTATGGCTACACCTTC; CDR3aa: CASGRTPGPQANYGYTF